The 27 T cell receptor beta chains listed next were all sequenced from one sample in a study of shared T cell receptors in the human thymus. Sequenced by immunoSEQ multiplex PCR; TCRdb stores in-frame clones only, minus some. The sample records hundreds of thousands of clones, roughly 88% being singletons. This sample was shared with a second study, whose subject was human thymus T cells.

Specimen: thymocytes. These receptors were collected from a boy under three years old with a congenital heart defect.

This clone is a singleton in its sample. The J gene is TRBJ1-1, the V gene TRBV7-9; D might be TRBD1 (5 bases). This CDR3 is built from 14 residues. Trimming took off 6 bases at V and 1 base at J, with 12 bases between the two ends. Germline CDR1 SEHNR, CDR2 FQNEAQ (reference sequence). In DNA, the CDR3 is TGTGCCAGCAGTTACAGGCCGGGGAACACTGAAGCTTTCTTT. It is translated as CASSYRPGNTEAFF.

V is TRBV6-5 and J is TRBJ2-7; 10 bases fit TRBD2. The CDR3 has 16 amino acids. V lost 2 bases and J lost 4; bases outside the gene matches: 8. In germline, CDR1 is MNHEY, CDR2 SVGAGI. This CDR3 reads CASSYPPAGGRYEQYF. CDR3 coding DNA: TGTGCCAGCAGTTACCCTCCAGCGGGAGGGAGGTACGAGCAGTACTTC.

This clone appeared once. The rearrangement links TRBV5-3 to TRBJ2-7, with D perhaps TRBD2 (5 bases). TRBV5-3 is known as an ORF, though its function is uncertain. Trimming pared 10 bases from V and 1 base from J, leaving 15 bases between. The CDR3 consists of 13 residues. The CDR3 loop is CAEHGWESYEQYF. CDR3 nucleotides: TGTGCCGAGCATGGGTGGGAGTCCTACGAGCAGTACTTC.

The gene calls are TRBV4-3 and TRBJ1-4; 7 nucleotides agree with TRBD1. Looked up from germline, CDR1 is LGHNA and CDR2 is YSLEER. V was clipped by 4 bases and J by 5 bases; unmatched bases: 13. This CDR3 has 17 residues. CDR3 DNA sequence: TGCGCCAGCAGCCTGTACCGGTGGGGGACAGTAAATGAAAAACTGTTTTTT. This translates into CASSLYRWGTVNEKLFF.

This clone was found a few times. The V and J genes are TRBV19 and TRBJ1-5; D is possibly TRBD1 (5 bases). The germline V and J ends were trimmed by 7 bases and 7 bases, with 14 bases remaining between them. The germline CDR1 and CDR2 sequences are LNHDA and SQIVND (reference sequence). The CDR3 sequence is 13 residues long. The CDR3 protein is CASTGGSGQPQHF. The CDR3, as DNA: TGTGCCAGTACGGGGGGTTCCGGCCAGCCCCAGCATTTT.

DNA of the CDR3: TGTGCAAGTCGCTTAGAGGGCAGGGGGGCCTATGGCTACACCTTC. Protein sequence: CASRLEGRGAYGYTF. V and J are TRBV12-2 and TRBJ1-2; TRBD1, the D gene given by the table, was not confirmed from the DNA. TRBV12-2 is classified as a pseudogene. The CDR3 has 15 residues.

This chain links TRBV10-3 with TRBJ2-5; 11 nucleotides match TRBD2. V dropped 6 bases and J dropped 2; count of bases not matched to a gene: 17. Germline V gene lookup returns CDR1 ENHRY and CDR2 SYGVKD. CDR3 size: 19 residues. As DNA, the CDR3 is TGTGCCATCAGGCCTGGAATAGCGGGAGGGCGGGGAGCACAAGAGACCCAGTACTTC. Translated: CAIRPGIAGGRGAQETQYF.

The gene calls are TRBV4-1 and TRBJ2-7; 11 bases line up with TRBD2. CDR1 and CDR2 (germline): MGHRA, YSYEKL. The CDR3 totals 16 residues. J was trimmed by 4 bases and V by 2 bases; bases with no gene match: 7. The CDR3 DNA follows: TGCGCCAGCAGCCAAACAACTAGCGGGAGACCATACGAGCAGTACTTC. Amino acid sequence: CASSQTTSGRPYEQYF.

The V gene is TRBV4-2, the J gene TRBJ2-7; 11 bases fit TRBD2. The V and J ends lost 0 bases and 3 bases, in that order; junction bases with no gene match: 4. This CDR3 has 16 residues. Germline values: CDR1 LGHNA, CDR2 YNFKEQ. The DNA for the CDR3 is TGTGCCAGCAGCCAAGATAAGGGGACTAGCGGCTACGAGCAGTACTTC. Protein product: CASSQDKGTSGYEQYF.

The CDR3 coding sequence is TGCGCCAGCAGCCAACCAAGTACCGGGACAGGGAACCCCCCGAGCTCTGGAAACACCATATATTTT. Its protein product is CASSQPSTGTGNPPSSGNTIYF. The chain has TRBV4-1 and TRBJ1-3; 9 positions match TRBD1. The length of the CDR3 is 22 residues. Germline CDR1 is MGHRA and CDR2 is YSYEKL. With V trimmed by 2 bases and J by 0 bases, 20 bases remained unmatched.

Here the CDR3 reads CASSLGRELAARSSYEQYF. The CDR3 nucleotides read TGTGCCAGCAGCCTCGGGAGGGAACTAGCGGCCCGAAGCTCCTACGAGCAGTACTTC. V usage is TRBV11-3 and J usage is TRBJ2-7; TRBD2 agrees at 8 bases. This CDR3 has 19 residues. Unmatched junction bases numbered 18, after V lost 5 bases and J lost 0 bases. Per the germline V gene, CDR1 is SGHNT and CDR2 is YENEEA.

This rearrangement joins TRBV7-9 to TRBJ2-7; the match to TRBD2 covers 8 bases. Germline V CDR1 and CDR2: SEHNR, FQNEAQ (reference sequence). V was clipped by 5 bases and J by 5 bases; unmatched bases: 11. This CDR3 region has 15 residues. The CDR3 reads CASSRTGGGIDEQYF. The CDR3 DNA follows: TGTGCCAGCAGCCGCACGGGAGGGGGGATTGACGAGCAGTACTTC. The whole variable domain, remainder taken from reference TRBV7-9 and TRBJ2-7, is DTGVSQNPRHKITKRGQNVTFRCDPISEHNRLYWYRQTLGQGPEFLTYFQNEAQLEKSRLLSDRFSAERPKGSFSTLEIQRTEQGDSAMYLCASSRTGGGIDEQYFGPGTRLTVT.

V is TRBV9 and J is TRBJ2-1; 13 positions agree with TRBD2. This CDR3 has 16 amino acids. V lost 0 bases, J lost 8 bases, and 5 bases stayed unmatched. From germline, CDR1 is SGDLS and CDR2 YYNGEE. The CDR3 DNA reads TGTGCCAGCAGCGTAGAGCGGACTAGCGGGAGACATGAGCAGTTCTTC. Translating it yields CASSVERTSGRHEQFF. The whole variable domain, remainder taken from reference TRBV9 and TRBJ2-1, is DSGVTQTPKHLITATGQRVTLRCSPRSGDLSVYWYQQSLDQGLQFLIQYYNGEERAKGNILERFSAQQFPDLHSELNLSSLELGDSALYFCASSVERTSGRHEQFFGPGTRLTVL.

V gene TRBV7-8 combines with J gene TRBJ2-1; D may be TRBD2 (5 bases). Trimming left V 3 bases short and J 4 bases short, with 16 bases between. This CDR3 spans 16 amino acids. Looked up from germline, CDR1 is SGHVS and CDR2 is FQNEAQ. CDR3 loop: CASSLSLPGGYNEQFF. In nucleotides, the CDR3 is TGTGCCAGCAGCTTGAGTTTACCCGGCGGGTACAATGAGCAGTTCTTC.

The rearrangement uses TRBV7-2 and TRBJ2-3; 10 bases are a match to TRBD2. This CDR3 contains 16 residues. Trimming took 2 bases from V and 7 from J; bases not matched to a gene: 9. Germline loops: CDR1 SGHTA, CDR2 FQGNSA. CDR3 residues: CASSLPLAGASYTQYF. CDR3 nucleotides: TGTGCCAGCAGCTTACCTCTAGCGGGAGCCTCCTATACGCAGTATTTT.

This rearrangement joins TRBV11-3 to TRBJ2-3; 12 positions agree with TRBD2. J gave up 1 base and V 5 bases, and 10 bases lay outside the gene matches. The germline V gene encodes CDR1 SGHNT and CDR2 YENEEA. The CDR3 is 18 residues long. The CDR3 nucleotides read TGTGCCAGCAGCCGGGGGGTTGGACTAGCGGGGCGCACAGATACGCAGTATTTT. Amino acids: CASSRGVGLAGRTDTQYF.

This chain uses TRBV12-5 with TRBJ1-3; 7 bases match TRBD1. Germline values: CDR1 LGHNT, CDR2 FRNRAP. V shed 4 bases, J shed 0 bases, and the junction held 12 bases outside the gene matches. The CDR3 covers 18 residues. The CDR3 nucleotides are TGTGCTAGTGGTTCTATACCGGGACAGAATAGCTCTGGAAACACCATATATTTT. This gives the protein CASGSIPGQNSSGNTIYF.

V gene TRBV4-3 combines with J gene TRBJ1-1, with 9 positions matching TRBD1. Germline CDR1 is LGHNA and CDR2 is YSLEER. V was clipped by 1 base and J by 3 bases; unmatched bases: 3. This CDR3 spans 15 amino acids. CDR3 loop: CASSQGTGEDTEAFF. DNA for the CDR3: TGCGCCAGCAGCCAAGGGACAGGGGAGGACACTGAAGCTTTCTTT.

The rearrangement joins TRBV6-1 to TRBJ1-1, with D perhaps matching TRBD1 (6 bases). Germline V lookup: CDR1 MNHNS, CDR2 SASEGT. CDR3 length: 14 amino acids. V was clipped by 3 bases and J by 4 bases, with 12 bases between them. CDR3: CASSEATGSTEAFF. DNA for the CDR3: TGTGCCAGCAGTGAGGCCACAGGGAGCACTGAAGCTTTCTTT.

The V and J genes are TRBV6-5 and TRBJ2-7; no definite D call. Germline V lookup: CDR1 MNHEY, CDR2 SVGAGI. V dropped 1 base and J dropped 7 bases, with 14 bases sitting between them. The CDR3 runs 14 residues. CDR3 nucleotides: TGTGCCAGCAGTTACTACTCGCCCCCGAAGGAGCAGTACTTC. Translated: CASSYYSPPKEQYF.

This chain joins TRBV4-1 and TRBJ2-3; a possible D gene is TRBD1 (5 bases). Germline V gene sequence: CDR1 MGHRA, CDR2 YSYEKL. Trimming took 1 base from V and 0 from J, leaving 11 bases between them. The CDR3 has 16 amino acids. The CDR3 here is CASSQVVQGSTDTQYF. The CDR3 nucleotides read TGCGCCAGCAGCCAAGTCGTTCAGGGCAGCACAGATACGCAGTATTTT.

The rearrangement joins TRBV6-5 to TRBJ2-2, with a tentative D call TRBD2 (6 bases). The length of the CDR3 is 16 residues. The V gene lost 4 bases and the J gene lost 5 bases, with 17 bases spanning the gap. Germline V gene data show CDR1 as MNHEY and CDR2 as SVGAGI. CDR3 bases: TGTGCCAGCAGTTCCGATCGGCAGGGAGGAACCGGGGAGCTGTTTTTT. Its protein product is CASSSDRQGGTGELFF.

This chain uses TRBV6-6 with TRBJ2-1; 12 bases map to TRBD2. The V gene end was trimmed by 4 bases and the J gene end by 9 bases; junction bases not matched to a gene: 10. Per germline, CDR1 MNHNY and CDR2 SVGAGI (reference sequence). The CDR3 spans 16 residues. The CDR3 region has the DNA TGTGCCAGCAGTTCCATCCGACTAGCGGGAGTAGTTGAGCAGTTCTTC. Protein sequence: CASSSIRLAGVVEQFF.

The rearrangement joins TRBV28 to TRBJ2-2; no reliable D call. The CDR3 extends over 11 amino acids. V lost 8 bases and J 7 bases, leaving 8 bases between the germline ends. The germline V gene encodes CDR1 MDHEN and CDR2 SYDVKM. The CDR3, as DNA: TGTGCCAGCGGGCTTGGCGGGGAGCTGTTTTTT. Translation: CASGLGGELFF.

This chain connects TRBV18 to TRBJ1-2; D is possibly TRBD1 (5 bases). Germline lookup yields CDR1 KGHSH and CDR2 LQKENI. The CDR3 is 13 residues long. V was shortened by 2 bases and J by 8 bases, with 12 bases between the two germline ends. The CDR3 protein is CASSPGGVKGYTF. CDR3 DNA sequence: TGTGCCAGCTCACCAGGAGGGGTAAAGGGCTACACCTTC.

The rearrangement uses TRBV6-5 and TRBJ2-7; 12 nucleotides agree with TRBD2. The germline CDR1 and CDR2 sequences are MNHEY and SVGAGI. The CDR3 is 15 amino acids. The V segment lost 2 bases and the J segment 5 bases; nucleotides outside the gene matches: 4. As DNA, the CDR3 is TGTGCCAGCAGTTACCAGCTAGCGGGGGGGCACGAGCAGTACTTC. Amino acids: CASSYQLAGGHEQYF.

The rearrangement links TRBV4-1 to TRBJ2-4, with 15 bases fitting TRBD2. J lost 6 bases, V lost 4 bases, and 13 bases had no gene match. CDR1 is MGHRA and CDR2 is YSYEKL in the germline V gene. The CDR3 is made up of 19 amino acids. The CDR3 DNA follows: TGCGCCAGCAGCCGGGAGCCCCCGGGACTAGCGGGAGGTTTAAACATTCAGTACTTC. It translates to CASSREPPGLAGGLNIQYF.